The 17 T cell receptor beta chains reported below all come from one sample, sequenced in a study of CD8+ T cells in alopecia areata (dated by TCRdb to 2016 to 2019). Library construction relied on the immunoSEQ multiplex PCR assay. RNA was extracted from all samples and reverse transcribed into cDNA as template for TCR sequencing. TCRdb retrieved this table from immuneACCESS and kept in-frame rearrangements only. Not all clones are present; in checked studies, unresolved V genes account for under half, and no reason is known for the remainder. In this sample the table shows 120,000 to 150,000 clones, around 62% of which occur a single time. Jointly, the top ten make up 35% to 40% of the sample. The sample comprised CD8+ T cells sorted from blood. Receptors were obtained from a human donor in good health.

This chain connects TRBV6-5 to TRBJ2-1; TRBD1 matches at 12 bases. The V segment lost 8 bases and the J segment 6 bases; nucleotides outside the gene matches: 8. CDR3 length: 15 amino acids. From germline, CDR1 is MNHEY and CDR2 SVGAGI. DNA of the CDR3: TGTGCCAGCTGGGGGGGGACAGGGGGCCTCAATGAGCAGTTCTTC. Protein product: CASWGGTGGLNEQFF.

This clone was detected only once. CDR3 residues: CASSQTSGSLGETQYF. The CDR3 nucleotides are TGCGCCAGCAGCCAGACTAGCGGGAGTCTGGGCGAGACCCAGTACTTC. This chain links TRBV5-1 with TRBJ2-5; 12 bases agree with TRBD2. The CDR3 has 16 amino acids. Germline V gives CDR1 SGHRS, CDR2 YFSETQ. With V trimmed by 4 bases and J by 5 bases, 9 bases remained unmatched.

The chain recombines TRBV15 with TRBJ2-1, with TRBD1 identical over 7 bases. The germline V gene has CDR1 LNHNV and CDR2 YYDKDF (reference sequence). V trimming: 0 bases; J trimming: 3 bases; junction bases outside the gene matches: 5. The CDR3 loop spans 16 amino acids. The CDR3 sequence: CATSRDRGGLYNEQFF. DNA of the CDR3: TGTGCCACCAGCAGAGATAGAGGGGGCCTCTACAATGAGCAGTTCTTC.

Here the CDR3 DNA reads TGCAGTCCGGTTGGGCCGGGAGAAACAGATACGCAGTATTTT. It translates to CSPVGPGETDTQYF. The chain couples TRBV29-1 to TRBJ2-3; weak D call: TRBD2 (6 bases). The V gene's germline CDR1 is SQVTM and CDR2 ANQGSEA. CDR3 size: 14 residues.

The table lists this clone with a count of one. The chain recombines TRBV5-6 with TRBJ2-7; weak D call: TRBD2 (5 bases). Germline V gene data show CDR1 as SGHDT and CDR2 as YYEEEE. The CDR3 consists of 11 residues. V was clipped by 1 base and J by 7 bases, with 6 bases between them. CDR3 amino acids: CASSLTGEQYF. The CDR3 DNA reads TGTGCCAGCAGCTTGACGGGAGAGCAGTACTTC. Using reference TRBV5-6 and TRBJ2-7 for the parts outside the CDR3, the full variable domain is DAGVTQSPTHLIKTRGQQVTLRCSPKSGHDTVSWYQQALGQGPQFIFQYYEEEERQRGNFPDRFSGHQFPNYSSELNVNALLLGDSALYLCASSLTGEQYFGPGTRLTVT.

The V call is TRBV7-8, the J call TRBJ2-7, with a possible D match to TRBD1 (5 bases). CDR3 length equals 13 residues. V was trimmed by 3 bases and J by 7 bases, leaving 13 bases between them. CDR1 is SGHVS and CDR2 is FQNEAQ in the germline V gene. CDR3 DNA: TGTGCCAGCAGCTTTAACCAGGGTGCTGAGCAGTACTTC. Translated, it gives CASSFNQGAEQYF.

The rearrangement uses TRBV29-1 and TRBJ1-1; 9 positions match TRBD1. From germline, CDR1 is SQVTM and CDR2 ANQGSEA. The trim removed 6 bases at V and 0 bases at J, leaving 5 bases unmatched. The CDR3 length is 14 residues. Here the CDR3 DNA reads TGCAGCGTGGGGACAGGGAGGATGAACACTGAAGCTTTCTTT. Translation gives CSVGTGRMNTEAFF. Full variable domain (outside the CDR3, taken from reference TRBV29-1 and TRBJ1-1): SAVISQKPSRDICQRGTSLTIQCQVDSQVTMMFWYRQQPGQSLTLIATANQGSEATYESGFVIDKFPISRPNLTFSTLTVSNMSPEDSSIYLCSVGTGRMNTEAFFGQGTRLTVV.

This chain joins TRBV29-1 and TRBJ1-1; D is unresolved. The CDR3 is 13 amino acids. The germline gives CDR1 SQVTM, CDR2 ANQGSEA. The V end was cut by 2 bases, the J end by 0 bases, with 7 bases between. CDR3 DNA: TGCAGCGTTGAAAAGATACTGAACACTGAAGCTTTCTTT. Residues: CSVEKILNTEAFF.

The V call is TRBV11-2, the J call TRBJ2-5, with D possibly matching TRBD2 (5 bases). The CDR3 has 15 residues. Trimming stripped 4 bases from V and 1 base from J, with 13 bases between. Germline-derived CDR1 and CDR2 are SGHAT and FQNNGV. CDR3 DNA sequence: TGTGCCAGCAGCTCACTCCCTGGAGGCCAAGAGACCCAGTACTTC. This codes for CASSSLPGGQETQYF.

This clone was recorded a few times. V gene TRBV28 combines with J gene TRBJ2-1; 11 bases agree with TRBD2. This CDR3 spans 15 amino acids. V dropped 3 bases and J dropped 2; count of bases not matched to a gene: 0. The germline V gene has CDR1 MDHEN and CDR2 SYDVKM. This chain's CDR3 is CASSLTSGTYNEQFF. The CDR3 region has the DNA TGTGCCAGCAGTTTGACTAGCGGGACCTACAATGAGCAGTTCTTC. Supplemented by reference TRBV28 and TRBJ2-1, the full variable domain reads DVKVTQSSRYLVKRTGEKVFLECVQDMDHENMFWYRQDPGLGLRLIYFSYDVKMKEKGDIPEGYSVSREKKERFSLILESASTNQTSMYLCASSLTSGTYNEQFFGPGTRLTVL.

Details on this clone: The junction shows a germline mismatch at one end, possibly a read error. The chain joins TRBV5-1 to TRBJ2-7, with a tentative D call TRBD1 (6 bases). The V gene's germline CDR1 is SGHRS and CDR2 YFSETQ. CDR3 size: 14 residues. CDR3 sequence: CASSPSGGSNEQYF. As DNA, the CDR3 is TGCGCCAGCAGCCCTTCTGGGGGCTCCAACGAGCAGTACTTC.

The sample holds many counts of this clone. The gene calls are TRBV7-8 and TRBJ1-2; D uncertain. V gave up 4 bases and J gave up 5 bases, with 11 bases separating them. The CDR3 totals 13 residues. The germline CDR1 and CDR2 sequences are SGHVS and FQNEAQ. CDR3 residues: CASSYFGNYGYTF. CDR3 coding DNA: TGTGCCAGCAGCTACTTCGGGAATTATGGCTACACCTTC.

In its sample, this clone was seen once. CDR3 sequence (DNA): TGTGCCAGCAGCGACCTAGACCGGGGCTCCTACGAGCAGTACTTC. Amino acid sequence: CASSDLDRGSYEQYF. The rearrangement links TRBV14 to TRBJ2-7; TRBD2 might be the D (5 bases). CDR3 size: 15 residues. From germline, CDR1 is SGHDN and CDR2 FVKESK. V lost 5 bases, J lost 0 bases, and 14 bases lay in between.

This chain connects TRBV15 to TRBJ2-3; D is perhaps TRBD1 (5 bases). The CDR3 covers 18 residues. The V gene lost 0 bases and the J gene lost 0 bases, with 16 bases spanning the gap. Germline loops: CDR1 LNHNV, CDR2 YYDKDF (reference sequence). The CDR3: CATSRDPWGSTSTDTQYF. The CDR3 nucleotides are TGTGCCACCAGCAGAGACCCGTGGGGCAGCACTAGCACAGATACGCAGTATTTT.

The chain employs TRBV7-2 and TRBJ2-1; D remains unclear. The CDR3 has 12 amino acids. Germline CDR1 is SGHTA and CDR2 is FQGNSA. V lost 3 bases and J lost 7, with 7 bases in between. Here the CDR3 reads CASSLDLNEQFF. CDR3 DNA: TGTGCCAGCAGCTTGGACCTTAATGAGCAGTTCTTC.

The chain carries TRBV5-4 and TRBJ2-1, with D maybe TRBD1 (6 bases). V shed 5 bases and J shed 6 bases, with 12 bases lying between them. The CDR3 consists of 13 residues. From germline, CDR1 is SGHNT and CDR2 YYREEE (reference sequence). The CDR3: CASSFTGTNEQFF. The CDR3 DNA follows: TGTGCCAGCAGTTTTACAGGGACCAATGAGCAGTTCTTC. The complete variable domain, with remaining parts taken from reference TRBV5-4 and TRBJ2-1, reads ETGVTQSPTHLIKTRGQQVTLRCSSQSGHNTVSWYQQALGQGPQFIFQYYREEENGRGNFPPRFSGLQFPNYSSELNVNALELDDSALYLCASSFTGTNEQFFGPGTRLTVL.

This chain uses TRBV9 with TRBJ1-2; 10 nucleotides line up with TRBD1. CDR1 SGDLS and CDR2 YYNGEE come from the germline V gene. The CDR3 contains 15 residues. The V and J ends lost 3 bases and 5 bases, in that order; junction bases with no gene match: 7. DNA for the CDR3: TGTGCCAGCAGCGGGGGACAGGGGAGAGGATATGGCTACACCTTC. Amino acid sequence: CASSGGQGRGYGYTF.